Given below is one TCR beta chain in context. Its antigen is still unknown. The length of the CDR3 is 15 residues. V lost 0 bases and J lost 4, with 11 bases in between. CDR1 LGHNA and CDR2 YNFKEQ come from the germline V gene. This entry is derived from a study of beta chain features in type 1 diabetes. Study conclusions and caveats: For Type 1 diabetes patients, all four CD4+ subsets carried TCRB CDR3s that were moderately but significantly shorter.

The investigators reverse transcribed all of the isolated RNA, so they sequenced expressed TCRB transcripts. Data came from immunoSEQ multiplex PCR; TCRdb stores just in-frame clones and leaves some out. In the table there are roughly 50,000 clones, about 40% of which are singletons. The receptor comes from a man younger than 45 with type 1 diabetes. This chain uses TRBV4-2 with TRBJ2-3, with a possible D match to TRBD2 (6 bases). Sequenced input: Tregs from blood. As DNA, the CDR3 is TGTGCCAGCAGCCAAGACTTACTAGCTTCAGATACGCAGTATTTT. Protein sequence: CASSQDLLASDTQYF.